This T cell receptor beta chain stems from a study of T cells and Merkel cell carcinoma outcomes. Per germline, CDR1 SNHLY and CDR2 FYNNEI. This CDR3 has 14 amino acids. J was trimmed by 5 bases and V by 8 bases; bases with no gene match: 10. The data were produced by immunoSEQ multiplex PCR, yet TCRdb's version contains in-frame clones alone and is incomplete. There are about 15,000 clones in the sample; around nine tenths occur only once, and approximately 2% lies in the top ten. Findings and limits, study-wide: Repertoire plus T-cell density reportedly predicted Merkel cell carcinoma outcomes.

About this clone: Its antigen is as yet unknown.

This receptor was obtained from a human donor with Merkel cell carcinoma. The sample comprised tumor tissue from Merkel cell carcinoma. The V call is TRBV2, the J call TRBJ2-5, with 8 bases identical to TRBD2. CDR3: CASGPGGSGETQYF. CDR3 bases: TGTGCCAGCGGCCCGGGGGGGTCCGGGGAGACCCAGTACTTC.